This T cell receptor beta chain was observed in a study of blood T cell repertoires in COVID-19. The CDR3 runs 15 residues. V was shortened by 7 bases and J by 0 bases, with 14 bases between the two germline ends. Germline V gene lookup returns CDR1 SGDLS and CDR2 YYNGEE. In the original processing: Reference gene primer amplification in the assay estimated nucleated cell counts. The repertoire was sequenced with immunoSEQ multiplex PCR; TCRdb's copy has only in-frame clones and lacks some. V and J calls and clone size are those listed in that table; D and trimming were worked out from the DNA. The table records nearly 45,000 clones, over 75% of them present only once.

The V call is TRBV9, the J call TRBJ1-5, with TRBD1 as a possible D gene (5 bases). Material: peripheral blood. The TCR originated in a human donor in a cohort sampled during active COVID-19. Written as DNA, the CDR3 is TGTGCCAGCGGAGTCGGGGGGGATAGCAATCAGCCCCAGCATTTT. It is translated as CASGVGGDSNQPQHF.